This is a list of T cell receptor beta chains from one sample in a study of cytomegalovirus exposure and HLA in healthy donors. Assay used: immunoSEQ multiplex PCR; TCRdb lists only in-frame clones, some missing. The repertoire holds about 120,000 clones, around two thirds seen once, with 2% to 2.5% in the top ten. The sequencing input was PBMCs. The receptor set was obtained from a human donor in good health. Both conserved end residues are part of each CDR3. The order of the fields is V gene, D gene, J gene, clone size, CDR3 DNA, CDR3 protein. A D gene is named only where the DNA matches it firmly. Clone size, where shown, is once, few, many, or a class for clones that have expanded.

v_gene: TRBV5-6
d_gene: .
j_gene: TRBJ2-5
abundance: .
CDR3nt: TGTGCCAGCAGCCCCCGGGGACAAGAGACCCAGTACTTC
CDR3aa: CASSPRGQETQYF

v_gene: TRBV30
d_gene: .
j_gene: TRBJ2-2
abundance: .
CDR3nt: TGTGCCCTCAGGGCGGGGCCGAACACCGGGGAGCTGTTTTTT
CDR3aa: CALRAGPNTGELFF

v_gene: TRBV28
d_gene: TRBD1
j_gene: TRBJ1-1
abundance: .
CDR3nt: TGTGCCAGCAGTCGCAGGACAGGACGTCCTGAAGCTTTCTTT
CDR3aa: CASSRRTGRPEAFF

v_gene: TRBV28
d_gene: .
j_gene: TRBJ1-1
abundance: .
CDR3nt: TGTGCCAGCACATCGGGGGGAACAACTGAAGCTTTCTTT
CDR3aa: CASTSGGTTEAFF

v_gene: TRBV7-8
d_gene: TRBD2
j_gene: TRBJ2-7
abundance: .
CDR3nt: TGTGCCAGCAGCCCTAGCGGGCCAGTGAAAAGCCACGAGCAGTACTTC
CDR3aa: CASSPSGPVKSHEQYF

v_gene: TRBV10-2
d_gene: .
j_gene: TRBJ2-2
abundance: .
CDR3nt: TGCGCCAGCAGTGATAGCGGACATGGGTTTACCGGGGAGCTGTTTTTT
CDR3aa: CASSDSGHGFTGELFF

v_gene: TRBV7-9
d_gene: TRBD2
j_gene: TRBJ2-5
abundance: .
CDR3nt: TGTGCCACCCCGGGGGGGTACTCGGGGGAGACCCAGTACTTC
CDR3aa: CATPGGYSGETQYF

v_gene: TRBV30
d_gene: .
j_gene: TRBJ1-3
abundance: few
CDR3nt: TGTGCCTGGGCCAATGGACAGTACGGAAACACCATATATTTT
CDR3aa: CAWANGQYGNTIYF

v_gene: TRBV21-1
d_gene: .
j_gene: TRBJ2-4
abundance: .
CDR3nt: TGTGCCAGCCGATTAAGGAGGGCGGGGGAACTAGCCAAAAACATTCAGTACTTC
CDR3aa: CASRLRRAGELAKNIQYF

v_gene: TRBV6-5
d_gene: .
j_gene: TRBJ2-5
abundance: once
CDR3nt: TGTGCCAGCAGTTACTCGGCGGTTGGGACCCAGTACTTC
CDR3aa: CASSYSAVGTQYF

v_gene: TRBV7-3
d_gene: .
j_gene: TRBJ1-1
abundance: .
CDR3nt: TGTGCCAGCAGCTTATACGGGAACACTGAAGCTTTCTTT
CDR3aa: CASSLYGNTEAFF

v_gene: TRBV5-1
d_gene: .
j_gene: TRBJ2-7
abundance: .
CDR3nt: TGCGCCAGCAGCTCCGCCGGGGATGAGGGCGAGCAGTACTTC
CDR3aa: CASSSAGDEGEQYF

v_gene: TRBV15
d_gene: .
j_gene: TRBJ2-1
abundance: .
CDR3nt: TGTGCCACCAGCAGAGATAGGGGGTCTAGTGAGCAGTTCTTC
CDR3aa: CATSRDRGSSEQFF

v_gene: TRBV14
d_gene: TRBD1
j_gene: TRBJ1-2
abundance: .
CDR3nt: TGTGCCAGCAGCCGATCCGGGACAGGGTTTCATGGCTACACCTTC
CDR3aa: CASSRSGTGFHGYTF

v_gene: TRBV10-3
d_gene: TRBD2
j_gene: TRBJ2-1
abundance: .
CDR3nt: TGTGCCACAATGTCTAGCGGGAGAAATGAGCAGTTCTTC
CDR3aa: CATMSSGRNEQFF

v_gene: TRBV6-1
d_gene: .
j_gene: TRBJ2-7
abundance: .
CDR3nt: TGTGCCAGCACGCGGCACGGCGAGCAGTACTTC
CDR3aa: CASTRHGEQYF

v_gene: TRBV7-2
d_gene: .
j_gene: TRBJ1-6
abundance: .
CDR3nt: TGTGCCAGCAGATCAGGGGCGATACATAATTCACCCCTCCACTTT
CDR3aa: CASRSGAIHNSPLHF

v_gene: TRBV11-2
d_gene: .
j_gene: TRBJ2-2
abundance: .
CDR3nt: TGTGCCAGCAGCTTAATTACAGGGAACACCGGGGAGCTGTTTTTT
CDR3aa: CASSLITGNTGELFF

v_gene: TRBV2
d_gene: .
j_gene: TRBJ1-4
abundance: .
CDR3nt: TGTGCCAGCAGGACCCAAGGGGCCGCTAATGAAAAACTGTTTTTT
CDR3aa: CASRTQGAANEKLFF

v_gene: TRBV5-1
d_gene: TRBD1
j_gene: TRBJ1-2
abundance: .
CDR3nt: TGCGCCAGCAGCGTCGGGACAGGGACGTATGGCTACACCTTC
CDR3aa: CASSVGTGTYGYTF

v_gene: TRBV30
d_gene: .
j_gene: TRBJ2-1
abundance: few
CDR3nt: TGTGCCTGGAGTCCTTCTCGTGCCAGGGTCTGGGATGAGCAGTTCTTC
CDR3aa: CAWSPSRARVWDEQFF

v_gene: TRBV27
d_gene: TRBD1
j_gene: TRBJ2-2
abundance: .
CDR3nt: TGTGCCAGCAGTAGGGACAGGGGGCGCGGCGGGGAGCTGTTTTTT
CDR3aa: CASSRDRGRGGELFF

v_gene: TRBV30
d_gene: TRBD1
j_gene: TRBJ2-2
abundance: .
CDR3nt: TGTGCCTGGAGTGTATTTACGTTGACAGGGGGTGAGAACACCGGGGAGCTGTTTTTT
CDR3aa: CAWSVFTLTGGENTGELFF

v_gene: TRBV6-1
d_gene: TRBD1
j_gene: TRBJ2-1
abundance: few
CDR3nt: TGTGCCAGCAGTGAAGCGCTTCCAGGGGGCTGTGAGCAGTTCTTC
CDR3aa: CASSEALPGGCEQFF

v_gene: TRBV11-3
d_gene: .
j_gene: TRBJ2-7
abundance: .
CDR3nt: TGTGCCAGCAGCCCTGGGGCCAGCTCCTACGAGCAGTACTTC
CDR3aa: CASSPGASSYEQYF

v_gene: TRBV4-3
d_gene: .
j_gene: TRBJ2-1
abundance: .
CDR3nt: TGCGCCAGCAGCCAAGATATGTTCCAGCAGTTCTTC
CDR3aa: CASSQDMFQQFF

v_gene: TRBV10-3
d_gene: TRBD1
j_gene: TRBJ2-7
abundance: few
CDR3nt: TGTGCCATTTCCGGGACAGGGGAAGTTCACGAGCAGTACTTC
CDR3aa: CAISGTGEVHEQYF

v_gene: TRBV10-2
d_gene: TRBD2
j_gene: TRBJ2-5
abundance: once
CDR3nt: TGCGCCATCCGAGCGGGGGGGCCCCAAGAGACCCAGTACTTC
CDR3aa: CAIRAGGPQETQYF

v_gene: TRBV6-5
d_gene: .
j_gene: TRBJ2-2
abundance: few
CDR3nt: TGTGCCAGCAACCTCGGACAGAACACCGGGGAGCTGTTTTTT
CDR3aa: CASNLGQNTGELFF

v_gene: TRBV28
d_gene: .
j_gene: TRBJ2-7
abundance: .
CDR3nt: TGTGCCAGCACCCTAGGGGCAGGGCCCTACGAGCAGTACTTC
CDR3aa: CASTLGAGPYEQYF

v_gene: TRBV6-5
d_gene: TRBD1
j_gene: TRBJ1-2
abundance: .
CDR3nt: TGTGCCAGCACCAAGGGGGCCGGTAACTATGGCTACACCTTC
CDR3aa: CASTKGAGNYGYTF

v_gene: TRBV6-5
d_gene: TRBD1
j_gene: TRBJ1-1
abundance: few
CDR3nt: TGTGCCAGCAGTCCTACCACAGGGGTAGGAACTGAAGCTTTCTTT
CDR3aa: CASSPTTGVGTEAFF

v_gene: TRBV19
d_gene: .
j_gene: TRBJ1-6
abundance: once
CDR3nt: TGTGCCAGTAGTATACAGGGCTCCTATAATTCACCCCTCCACTTT
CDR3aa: CASSIQGSYNSPLHF

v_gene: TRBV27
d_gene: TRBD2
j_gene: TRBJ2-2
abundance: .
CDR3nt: TGTGCCAGCTCGATAGCGGGAATCGCCGGGGAGCTGTTTTTT
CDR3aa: CASSIAGIAGELFF

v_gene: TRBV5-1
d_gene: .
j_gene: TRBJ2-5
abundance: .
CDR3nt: TGCGCCAGCAGCTTGGCCAGCGGACAAGAGACCCAGTACTTC
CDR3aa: CASSLASGQETQYF

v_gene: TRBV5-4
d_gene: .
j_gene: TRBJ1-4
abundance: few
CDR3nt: TGTGCCAGCAGTTGGGAGGGGGTGAAGCATGAAAAACTGTTTTTT
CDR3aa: CASSWEGVKHEKLFF

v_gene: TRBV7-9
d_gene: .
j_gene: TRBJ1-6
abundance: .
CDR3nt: TGTGCCAGCAGCGGCTTGGGCCTTAATTCACCCCTCCACTTT
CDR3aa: CASSGLGLNSPLHF

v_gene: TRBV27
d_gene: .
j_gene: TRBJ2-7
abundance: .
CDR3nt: TGTGCCAGCAGTTCGGGTAGTGGGGGGTGGGGCGGCTACGAGCAGTACTTC
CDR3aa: CASSSGSGGWGGYEQYF

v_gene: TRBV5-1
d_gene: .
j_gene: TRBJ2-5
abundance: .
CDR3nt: TGCGCCAGCAGCTCATCCGGGAGCATAGAGACCCAGTACTTC
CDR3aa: CASSSSGSIETQYF

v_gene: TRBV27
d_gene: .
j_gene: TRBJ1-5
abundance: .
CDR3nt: TGTGCCAGCAGTTTATATAGTACGAGCAATCAGCCCCAGCATTTT
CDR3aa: CASSLYSTSNQPQHF

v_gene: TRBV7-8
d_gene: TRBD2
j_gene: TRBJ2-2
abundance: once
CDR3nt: TGTGCCAGCAGCCAGACTAGCGGGAACACCGGGGAGCTGTTTTTT
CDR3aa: CASSQTSGNTGELFF

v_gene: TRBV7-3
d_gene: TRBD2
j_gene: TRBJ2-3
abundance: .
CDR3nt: TGTGCCAGCAGCAAAACTAGCGGCGATACGCAGTATTTT
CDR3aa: CASSKTSGDTQYF

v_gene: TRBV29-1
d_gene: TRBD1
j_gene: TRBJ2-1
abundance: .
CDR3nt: TGCAGCGTTGACCCGACAGGGGGGAAAGGTGAGCAGTTCTTC
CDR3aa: CSVDPTGGKGEQFF

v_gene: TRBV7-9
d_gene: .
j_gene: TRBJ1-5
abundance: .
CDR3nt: TGTGCCAGCAGCTTAGACAGCTATCAGCCCCAGCATTTT
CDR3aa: CASSLDSYQPQHF

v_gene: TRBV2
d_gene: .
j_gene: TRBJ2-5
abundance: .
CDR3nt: TGTGCCAGCAGTGCCGACTATGGCGAGACCCAGTACTTC
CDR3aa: CASSADYGETQYF

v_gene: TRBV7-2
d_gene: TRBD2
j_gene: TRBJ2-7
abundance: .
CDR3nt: TGTGCCAGCAGCTTAGTCTCTACTAGCGGGGCCCGATACGAGCAGTACTTC
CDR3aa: CASSLVSTSGARYEQYF

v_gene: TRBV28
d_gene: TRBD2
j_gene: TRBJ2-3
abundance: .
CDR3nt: TGTGCCAGCAGTTTATTTACATCAGCGGGAGGGGTTAGCACAGATACGCAGTATTTT
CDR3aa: CASSLFTSAGGVSTDTQYF

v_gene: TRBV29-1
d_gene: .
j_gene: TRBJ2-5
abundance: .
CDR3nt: TGCAGCGGTCAAGGACTTCTTGGGACCCAGTACTTC
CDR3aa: CSGQGLLGTQYF

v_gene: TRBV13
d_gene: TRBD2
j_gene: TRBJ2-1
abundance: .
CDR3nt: TGTGCCAGCAGCCCCCGACTAGCGGGAAGCTTAATGGGTGAGCAGTTCTTC
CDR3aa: CASSPRLAGSLMGEQFF

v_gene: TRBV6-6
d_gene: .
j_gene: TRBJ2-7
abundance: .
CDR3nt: TGTGCCAGCAGTTACGGCAGGGGGGAGTACGAGCAGTACTTC
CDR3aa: CASSYGRGEYEQYF

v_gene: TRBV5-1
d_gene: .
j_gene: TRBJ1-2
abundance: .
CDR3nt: TGCGCCAGCAGCTTCAGAGGTGACAGGTCGGATGGCTACACCTTC
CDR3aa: CASSFRGDRSDGYTF

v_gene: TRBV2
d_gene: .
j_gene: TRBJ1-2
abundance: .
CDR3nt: TGTGCCAGCAGTGAAATAAGGACAGTCGACTATGGCTACACCTTC
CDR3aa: CASSEIRTVDYGYTF

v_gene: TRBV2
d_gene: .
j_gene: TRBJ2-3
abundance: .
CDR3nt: TGTGCCAGCAGTGCTTTAAGCAGGAGCACAGATACGCAGTATTTT
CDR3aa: CASSALSRSTDTQYF

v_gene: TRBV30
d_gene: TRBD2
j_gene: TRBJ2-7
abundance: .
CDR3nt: TGTGCCTGGAGTGTAGGGCTAGCGGGGGCAGGGGAGCAGTACTTC
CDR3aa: CAWSVGLAGAGEQYF

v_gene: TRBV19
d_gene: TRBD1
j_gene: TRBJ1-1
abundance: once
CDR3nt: TGTGCCAGTAGTACCCGACAGGGGGGCTCGCTAGAAGCTTTCTTT
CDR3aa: CASSTRQGGSLEAFF

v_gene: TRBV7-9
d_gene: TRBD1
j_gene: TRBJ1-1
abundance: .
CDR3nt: TGTGCCAGCAGCCCAGACAGGGTCGGCGGGACTGAAGCTTTCTTT
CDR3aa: CASSPDRVGGTEAFF

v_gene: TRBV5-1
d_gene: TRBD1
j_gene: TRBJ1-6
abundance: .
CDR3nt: TGCGCCAGCCCTCCGGGACAGAAAAATTCACCCCTCCACTTT
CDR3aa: CASPPGQKNSPLHF

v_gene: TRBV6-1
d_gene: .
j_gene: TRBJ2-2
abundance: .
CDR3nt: TGTGCCAGCAGTGCCTTGACGGGAAACACCGGGGAGCTGTTTTTT
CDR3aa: CASSALTGNTGELFF

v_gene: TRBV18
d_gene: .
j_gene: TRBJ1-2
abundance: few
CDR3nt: TGTGCCAGCTCACCGGCCTTCAGGGGAGTTGACTATGGCTACACCTTC
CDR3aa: CASSPAFRGVDYGYTF

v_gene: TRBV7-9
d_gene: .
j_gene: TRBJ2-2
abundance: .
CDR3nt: TGTGCCAGCAGCAATATGGGCACTAACACCGGGGAGCTGTTTTTT
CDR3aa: CASSNMGTNTGELFF